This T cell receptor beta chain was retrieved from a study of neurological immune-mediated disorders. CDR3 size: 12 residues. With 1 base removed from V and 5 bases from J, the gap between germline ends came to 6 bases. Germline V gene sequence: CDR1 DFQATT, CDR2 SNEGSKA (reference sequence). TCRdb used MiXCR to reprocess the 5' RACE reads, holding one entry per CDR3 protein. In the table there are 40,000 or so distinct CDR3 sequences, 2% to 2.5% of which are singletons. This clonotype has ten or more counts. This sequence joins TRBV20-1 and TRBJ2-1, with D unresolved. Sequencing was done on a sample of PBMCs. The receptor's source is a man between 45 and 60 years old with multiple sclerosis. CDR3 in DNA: TGCAGTGCTAGAGTCAGGCACAATGAGCAGTTCTTC. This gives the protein CSARVRHNEQFF.